The next 26 T cell receptor beta chains were all read from a single sample in a study of Graves' ophthalmopathy and Graves' hyperthyroidism. CDR3 regions of TCR beta were amplified from RNA transcripts. Investigators did first-round RT-PCR with HTBI primers, then second-round multiplex PCR. TCRdb reprocessed the multiplex PCR reads via MiXCR and lists one record per CDR3 protein. The profile shows about half a million distinct CDR3 sequences, around an eighth of them singletons. Sequenced input: blood. Receptors originate from a woman under 40 with Graves' ophthalmopathy.

This clonotype has ten or more counts. The chain links TRBV7-9 to TRBJ1-2; D is unclear. CDR1 SEHNR and CDR2 FQNEAQ come from the germline V gene (reference sequence). The CDR3 has 14 amino acids. The V gene lost 4 bases and the J gene lost 5 bases, with 14 bases spanning the gap. CDR3 DNA sequence: TGTGCCAGCAGCTCCCACGGGTCGGGTTATGGCTACACCTTC. Translating gives CASSSHGSGYGYTF.

This clonotype occurred many times. V gene TRBV27 combines with J gene TRBJ1-2; D is possibly TRBD1 (6 bases). The germline CDR1 and CDR2 sequences are MNHEY and SMNVEV (reference sequence). CDR3 size: 15 residues. Trimming removed 2 bases at V and 6 bases at J, with 16 bases between. CDR3 loop: CASSLRGANPHGYTF. The CDR3 DNA reads TGTGCCAGCAGTTTACGGGGGGCCAACCCCCATGGCTACACCTTC.

The chain employs TRBV2 and TRBJ1-3; D gene ambiguous. Germline CDR1 and CDR2: SNHLY and FYNNEI. The CDR3 is 14 amino acids. The germline V and J ends were trimmed by 6 bases and 0 bases, with 9 bases remaining between them. The CDR3 DNA reads as TGTGCCAGCAGGGCCCTGGTCTCTGGAAACACCATATATTTT. Translated: CASRALVSGNTIYF.

Here the CDR3 DNA reads TGCGCCAGCTTCCCCATAGGGGGATCGAACACTGAAGCTTTCTTT. Protein product: CASFPIGGSNTEAFF. V and J are TRBV5-1 and TRBJ1-1, with D perhaps matching TRBD1 (6 bases). V was trimmed by 7 bases and J by 1 base, leaving 17 bases between them. This CDR3 region has 15 residues. Germline CDR1 and CDR2: SGHRS and YFSETQ.

This clonotype turned up a few times. V and J are TRBV2 and TRBJ1-2, with D tentatively TRBD1 (6 bases). V was clipped by 2 bases and J by 8 bases, with 18 bases between them. The CDR3 loop spans 15 amino acids. Germline V gene sequence: CDR1 SNHLY, CDR2 FYNNEI. The CDR3 region has the DNA TGTGCCAGCAGTGAAATAGGGCAGGGGATGGGGGGCTACACCTTC. This codes for CASSEIGQGMGGYTF.

This clonotype was observed at least ten times. J is TRBJ2-2 and V is TRBV27; maybe TRBD1 (5 bases). Germline V gives CDR1 MNHEY, CDR2 SMNVEV (reference sequence). The CDR3 covers 17 residues. Trimming took 6 bases from V and 1 from J, leaving 18 bases between them. The CDR3: CASSLRLQGLNTGELFF. CDR3 coding DNA: TGTGCCAGCAGCCTACGCTTGCAGGGATTGAACACCGGGGAGCTGTTTTTT.

This chain links TRBV30 with TRBJ1-6, with D maybe TRBD1 (6 bases). CDR3 length: 15 amino acids. V gave up 3 bases and J gave up 5 bases, with 14 bases separating them. The germline V gene encodes CDR1 GTSNPN and CDR2 SVGIG (reference sequence). The CDR3 sequence is CAWRTAGQNNSPLHF. Written as DNA, the CDR3 is TGTGCCTGGAGGACCGCGGGACAAAATAATTCACCCCTCCACTTT.

This clonotype was counted at least ten times. The V and J genes are TRBV5-6 and TRBJ2-5; 8 bases fit TRBD1. The V segment lost 0 bases and the J segment 7 bases; nucleotides outside the gene matches: 8. The CDR3 extends over 15 amino acids. Germline CDR1 SGHDT, CDR2 YYEEEE. CDR3 DNA sequence: TGTGCCAGCAGCTTGGATCAGGGGGCCGACGGGACCCAGTACTTC. Amino acids: CASSLDQGADGTQYF.

This clonotype was observed many times. The V call is TRBV6-2 or TRBV6-3, the J call TRBJ1-3; D is unclear. CDR1 and CDR2 (germline): MNHEY, SVGEGT. Deletions cut 0 bases from V and 0 bases from J, with 6 bases between. This CDR3 is 15 amino acids long. In DNA form, the CDR3 reads TGTGCCAGCAGTTACTCGGCTACCTCTGGAAACACCATATATTTT. It specifies CASSYSATSGNTIYF.

This clonotype was observed at least ten times. This chain uses TRBV6-1 with TRBJ2-7, with 7 bases aligning to TRBD1. Germline values: CDR1 MNHNS, CDR2 SASEGT. With V trimmed by 5 bases and J by 3 bases, 10 bases remained unmatched. This CDR3 spans 15 amino acids. CDR3 sequence: CASSQATGLYYEQYF. The CDR3 DNA follows: TGTGCCAGCAGTCAGGCGACAGGGTTATACTACGAGCAGTACTTC.

In this sample, this clonotype turned up a few times. Here the CDR3 omits its conserved ending phenylalanine or tryptophan, so a read error is the likely source. The J gene is TRBJ2-7, the V gene TRBV28; maybe TRBD1 (6 bases). Per the germline V gene, CDR1 is MDHEN and CDR2 is SYDVKM. Trimming took off 6 bases at V and 4 bases at J, with 19 bases between the two ends. The CDR3 runs to 15 residues. CDR3 protein: CASSPSQGFEYEQYL. The CDR3 nucleotides read TGTGCCAGCAGCCCGTCCCAGGGGTTTGAATACGAGCAGTACCTC.

This clonotype was counted ten times or more. CDR3 DNA sequence: TGCGCCAGCAGCCAACAGGTCACAGCCTACGAGCAGTACTTC. This codes for CASSQQVTAYEQYF. The V and J genes are TRBV4-1 and TRBJ2-7, with D unclear. From germline, CDR1 is MGHRA and CDR2 YSYEKL. Trimming cost V 2 bases and J 2 bases, with 10 bases left between them. This CDR3 is built from 14 residues.

V and J are TRBV7-9 and TRBJ1-6; TRBD1 matches at 8 bases. With V trimmed by 5 bases and J by 2 bases, 2 bases remained unmatched. CDR1 and CDR2 from the germline V gene are SEHNR and FQNEAQ (reference sequence). The CDR3 is made up of 15 amino acids. In nucleotides, the CDR3 is TGTGCCAGCAGCCCGGACAGGGCCTATAATTCACCCCTCCACTTT. Translated, it gives CASSPDRAYNSPLHF. The full variable domain, with the rest looked up from reference TRBV7-9 and TRBJ1-6, is DTGVSQNPRHKITKRGQNVTFRCDPISEHNRLYWYRQTLGQGPEFLTYFQNEAQLEKSRLLSDRFSAERPKGSFSTLEIQRTEQGDSAMYLCASSPDRAYNSPLHFGNGTRLTVT.

This clonotype came up many times. This sequence joins TRBV11-2 and TRBJ1-2, with 7 bases aligning to TRBD1. V dropped 4 bases and J dropped 7; count of bases not matched to a gene: 9. This CDR3 has 14 residues. CDR1 is SGHAT, CDR2 FQNNGV, per germline. CDR3 nucleotide sequence: TGTGCCAGCAGCTCACCCCGACAGGGTGGTGGCTACACCTTC. The encoded protein is CASSSPRQGGGYTF.

The chain joins TRBV20-1 to TRBJ2-7, with TRBD1 matching over 9 bases. Germline assignment: CDR1 DFQATT and CDR2 SNEGSKA (reference sequence). Germline trimming cut 4 bases from V and 1 base from J; bases unmatched to any gene: 2. The CDR3 loop spans 13 amino acids. CDR3 coding DNA: TGCAGTGCTATGGACAGGGGATCCTACGAGCAGTACTTC. It codes for CSAMDRGSYEQYF.

This clonotype has ten or more counts. The CDR3 loop reads CASSFRTGLRSEAFF. In nucleotides, the CDR3 is TGTGCCAGCAGTTTCCGAACGGGGCTAAGGTCTGAAGCTTTCTTT. V and J are TRBV2 and TRBJ1-1; D might be TRBD1 (5 bases). The V end was cut by 5 bases, the J end by 6 bases, with 19 bases between. The CDR3 loop spans 15 amino acids. CDR1 and CDR2 from the germline V gene are SNHLY and FYNNEI.

The table lists this clonotype with many counts. This chain connects TRBV6-1 to TRBJ2-7, with 9 bases that match TRBD1. Germline V gene data show CDR1 as MNHNS and CDR2 as SASEGT. This CDR3 contains 15 residues. V trimming: 6 bases; J trimming: 5 bases; junction bases outside the gene matches: 11. CDR3 bases: TGTGCCAGCAGACGTCGGACAGGGGATGTGGACGAGCAGTACTTC. This sequence encodes CASRRRTGDVDEQYF.

The V call is TRBV6-1, the J call TRBJ2-5, with D tentatively TRBD1 or TRBD2 (5 bases each). There are 14 residues in the CDR3. Per germline, CDR1 MNHNS and CDR2 SASEGT. V lost 6 bases and J 5 bases, leaving 16 bases between the germline ends. This chain's CDR3 is CASRIRDQAETQYF. The CDR3 DNA is TGTGCCAGCAGAATCCGGGACCAGGCGGAGACCCAGTACTTC.

Many counts were recorded for this clonotype. V gene TRBV6-1 combines with J gene TRBJ2-2; 9 bases map to TRBD1. Trimming cost V 4 bases and J 4 bases; bases outside gene matches: 7. The CDR3 has 16 residues. Germline V gene data show CDR1 as MNHNS and CDR2 as SASEGT. This chain's CDR3 is CASSVRTGDFTGELFF. CDR3 DNA: TGTGCCAGCAGTGTGAGGACAGGGGATTTCACCGGGGAGCTGTTTTTT.

This clonotype was picked up many times. V and J are TRBV28 and TRBJ2-4, with TRBD2 matching over 7 bases. Germline values: CDR1 MDHEN, CDR2 SYDVKM. Unmatched junction bases numbered 8, after V lost 5 bases and J lost 1 base. The CDR3 sequence is 16 residues long. CDR3 in amino acids: CASSPGLEGAKNIQYF. DNA for the CDR3: TGTGCCAGCAGTCCCGGACTAGAAGGGGCCAAAAACATTCAGTACTTC.

This clonotype showed up many times. The chain is built from TRBV12-3 or TRBV12-4 and TRBJ2-5; no reliable D call. V lost 10 bases and J 5 bases, leaving 20 bases between the germline ends. CDR3 length: 14 residues. CDR3 sequence (DNA): TGTGCCATCACCCTTCCCGATCAGGCGGAGACCCAGTACTTC. This gives the protein CAITLPDQAETQYF.

The table lists this clonotype with many counts. V and J are TRBV6-4 and TRBJ2-2, with D unresolved. V gave up 0 bases and J gave up 7 bases, with 6 bases separating them. CDR1 and CDR2 (germline): MRHNA, SNTAGT. The CDR3 extends over 13 amino acids. The CDR3, as DNA: TGTGCCAGCAGTGACTCTCCGGTCGGGGAGCTGTTTTTT. This gives the protein CASSDSPVGELFF.

This clonotype has more than one count but fewer than ten. The chain has TRBV6-1 and TRBJ2-7; 7 positions agree with TRBD2. Germline CDR1 reads MNHNS; CDR2 reads SASEGT. J gave up 3 bases and V 3 bases, and 8 bases lay outside the gene matches. This CDR3 is 15 amino acids long. The CDR3 loop is CASSEDAGASYEQYF. For the CDR3, the DNA is TGTGCCAGCAGTGAGGATGCGGGAGCGAGCTACGAGCAGTACTTC.

This clonotype was counted many times. The rearrangement uses TRBV27 and TRBJ1-2; no firm D call. This CDR3 contains 14 residues. The germline V and J ends were trimmed by 8 bases and 3 bases, with 16 bases remaining between them. Germline CDR1 MNHEY, CDR2 SMNVEV (reference sequence). Here the CDR3 DNA reads TGTGCCAGCTCTTCCGGGAGCCGAGACTATGGCTACACCTTC. Protein sequence: CASSSGSRDYGYTF.

This clonotype was observed a few times. The chain is built from TRBV11-1 and TRBJ2-7; TRBD1 agrees at 7 bases. The CDR3 sequence is 16 residues long. J was trimmed by 2 bases and V by 5 bases; bases with no gene match: 12. Germline CDR1 SGHAT, CDR2 FQDESV (reference sequence). CDR3 DNA sequence: TGTGCCAGCAGCAATCTCCCCGGGACAGTTCCCTACGAGCAGTACTTC. It specifies CASSNLPGTVPYEQYF. Full variable domain (outside the CDR3, taken from reference TRBV11-1 and TRBJ2-7): EAEVAQSPRYKITEKSQAVAFWCDPISGHATLYWYRQILGQGPELLVQFQDESVVDDSQLPKDRFSAERLKGVDSTLKIQPAELGDSAMYLCASSNLPGTVPYEQYFGPGTRLTVT.

This clonotype was picked up many times. The CDR3 bases are TGTGCCAGCGTCGGTGGGGGATCCTGGAAAGGGGAGCTGTTTTTT. It codes for CASVGGGSWKGELFF. The genes are TRBV27 and TRBJ2-2, with D tentatively TRBD1 or TRBD2 (5 bases each). Germline V gene data show CDR1 as MNHEY and CDR2 as SMNVEV (reference sequence). This CDR3 has 15 residues. The V and J ends lost 8 bases and 8 bases respectively, with 21 bases between them.